The clone carrying this TCR beta chain was observed a few times. V was pared by 0 bases and J by 4 bases, with 9 bases between. This CDR3 region has 14 residues. TCRdb re-called the RT-PCR reads through MiXCR, storing one row per CDR3 protein. The profile covers approximately 720,000 distinct CDR3 sequences, with approximately 15% appearing a single time and just over 3.5% taken by the ten largest. The clonotype was recovered from a female donor in good health, serving as a healthy control. This chain links TRBV12-3 or TRBV12-4 with TRBJ1-2, with a possible D match to TRBD1 (6 bases). The sample was memory CD4+ T cells from blood. CDR3 coding DNA: TGTGCCAGCAGTTTAGCACAGGGTCCCTATGGCTACACCTTC. It encodes CASSLAQGPYGYTF.